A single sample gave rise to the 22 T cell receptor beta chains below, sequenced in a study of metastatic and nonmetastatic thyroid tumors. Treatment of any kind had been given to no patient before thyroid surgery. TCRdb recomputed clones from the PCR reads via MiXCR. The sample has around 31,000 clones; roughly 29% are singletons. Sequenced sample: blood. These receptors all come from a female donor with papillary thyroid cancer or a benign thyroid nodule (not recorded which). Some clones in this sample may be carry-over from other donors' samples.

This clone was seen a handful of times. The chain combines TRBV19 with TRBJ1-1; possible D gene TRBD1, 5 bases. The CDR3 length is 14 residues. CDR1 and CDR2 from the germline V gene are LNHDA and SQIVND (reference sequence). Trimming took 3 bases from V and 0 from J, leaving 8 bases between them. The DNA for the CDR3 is TGTGCCAGTAGTATCCCGGGGGTGAACACTGAAGCTTTCTTT. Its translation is CASSIPGVNTEAFF.

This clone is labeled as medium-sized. This chain's CDR3 is CASSSDGAKQYF. In DNA, the CDR3 is TGTGCCAGCAGCTCGGACGGAGCAAAGCAGTACTTC. V and J are TRBV7-9 and TRBJ2-7; D uncertain. This CDR3 has 12 amino acids. V shed 4 bases and J shed 8 bases, with 12 bases lying between them. Per the germline V gene, CDR1 is SEHNR and CDR2 is FQNEAQ (reference sequence).

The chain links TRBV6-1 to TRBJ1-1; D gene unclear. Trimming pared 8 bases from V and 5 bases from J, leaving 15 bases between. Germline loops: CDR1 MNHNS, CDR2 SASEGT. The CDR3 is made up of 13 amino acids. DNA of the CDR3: TGTGCCAGCTGTTCAGGTGGATATACTGAAGCTTTCTTT. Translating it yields CASCSGGYTEAFF.

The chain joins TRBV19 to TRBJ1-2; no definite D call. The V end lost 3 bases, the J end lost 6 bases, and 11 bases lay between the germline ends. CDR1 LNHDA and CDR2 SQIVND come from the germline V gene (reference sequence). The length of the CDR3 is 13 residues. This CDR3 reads CASSMVLVDGYTF. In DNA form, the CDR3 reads TGTGCCAGTAGTATGGTCTTGGTGGATGGCTACACCTTC. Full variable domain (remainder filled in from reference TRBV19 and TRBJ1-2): DGGITQSPKYLFRKEGQNVTLSCEQNLNHDAMYWYRQDPGQGLRLIYYSQIVNDFQKGDIAEGYSVSREKKESFPLTVTSAQKNPTAFYLCASSMVLVDGYTFGSGTRLTVV.

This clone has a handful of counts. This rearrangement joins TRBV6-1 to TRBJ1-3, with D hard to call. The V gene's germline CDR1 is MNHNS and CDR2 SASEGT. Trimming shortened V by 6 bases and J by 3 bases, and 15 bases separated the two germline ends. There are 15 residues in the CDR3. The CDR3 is CASSGLSGRGNTIYF. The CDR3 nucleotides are TGTGCCAGCAGCGGACTCTCAGGTCGTGGAAACACCATATATTTT.

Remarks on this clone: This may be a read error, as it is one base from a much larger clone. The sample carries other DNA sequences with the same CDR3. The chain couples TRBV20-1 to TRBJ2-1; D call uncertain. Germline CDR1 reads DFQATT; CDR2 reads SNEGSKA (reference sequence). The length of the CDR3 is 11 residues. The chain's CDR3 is CSASFYNELFF. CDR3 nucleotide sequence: TGCAGTGCTAGTTTTTACAATGAGCTGTTCTTT.

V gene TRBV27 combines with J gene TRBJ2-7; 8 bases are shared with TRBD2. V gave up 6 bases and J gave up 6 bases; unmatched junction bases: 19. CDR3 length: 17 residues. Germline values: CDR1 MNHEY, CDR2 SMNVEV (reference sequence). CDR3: CASSPRGWTSQRGEQYF. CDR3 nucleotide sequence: TGTGCCAGCAGCCCCCGGGGGTGGACTAGCCAAAGGGGCGAGCAGTACTTC.

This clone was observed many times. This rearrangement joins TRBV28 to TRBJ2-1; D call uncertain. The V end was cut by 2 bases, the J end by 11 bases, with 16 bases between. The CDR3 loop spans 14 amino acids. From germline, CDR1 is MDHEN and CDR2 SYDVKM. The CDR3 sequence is CASSLALSDPQQFF. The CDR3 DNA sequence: TGTGCCAGCAGTTTAGCGCTCTCGGACCCACAGCAGTTCTTC.

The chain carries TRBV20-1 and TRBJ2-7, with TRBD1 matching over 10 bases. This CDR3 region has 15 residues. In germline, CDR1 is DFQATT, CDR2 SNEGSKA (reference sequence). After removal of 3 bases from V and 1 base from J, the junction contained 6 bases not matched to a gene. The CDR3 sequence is CSASPGQGWSYEQYF. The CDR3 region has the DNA TGCAGTGCTAGCCCGGGACAGGGGTGGTCCTACGAGCAGTACTTC.

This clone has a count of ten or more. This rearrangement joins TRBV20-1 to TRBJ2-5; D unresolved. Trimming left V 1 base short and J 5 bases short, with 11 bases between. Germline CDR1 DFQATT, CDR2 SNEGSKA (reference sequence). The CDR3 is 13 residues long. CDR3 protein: CSARARYKETQYF. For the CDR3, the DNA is TGCAGTGCTAGAGCCCGGTATAAGGAGACCCAGTACTTC.

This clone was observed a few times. This chain's CDR3 is CASSFSQAVADYEQYF. In nucleotides, the CDR3 is TGTGCCAGCAGTTTTAGTCAGGCCGTCGCGGACTACGAGCAGTACTTC. The rearrangement uses TRBV27 and TRBJ2-7, with D uncertain. Trimming took off 3 bases at V and 3 bases at J, with 18 bases between the two ends. The CDR3 runs 16 residues. CDR1 and CDR2 (germline): MNHEY, SMNVEV (reference sequence).

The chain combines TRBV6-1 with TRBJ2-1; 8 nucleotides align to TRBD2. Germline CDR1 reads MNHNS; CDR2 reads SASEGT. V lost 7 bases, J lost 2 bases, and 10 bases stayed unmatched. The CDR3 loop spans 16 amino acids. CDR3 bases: TGTGCCAGCACTCGGAACCGGGGGGGGCCCTACAATGAGCAGTTCTTC. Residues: CASTRNRGGPYNEQFF.

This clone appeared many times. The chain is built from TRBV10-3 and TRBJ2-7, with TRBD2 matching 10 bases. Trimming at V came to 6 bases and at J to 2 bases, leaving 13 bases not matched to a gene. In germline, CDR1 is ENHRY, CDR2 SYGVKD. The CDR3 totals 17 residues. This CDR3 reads CAIRPGLVAGGTYEQYF. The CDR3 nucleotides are TGTGCCATCAGGCCGGGATTGGTAGCGGGGGGTACCTACGAGCAGTACTTC.

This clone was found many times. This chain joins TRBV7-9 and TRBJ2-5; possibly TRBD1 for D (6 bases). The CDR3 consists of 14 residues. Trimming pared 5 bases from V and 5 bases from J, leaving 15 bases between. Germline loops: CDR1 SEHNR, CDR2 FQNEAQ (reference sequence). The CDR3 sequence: CASSRDQGRETQYF. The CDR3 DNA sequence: TGTGCCAGCAGCCGGGACCAGGGGCGGGAGACCCAGTACTTC. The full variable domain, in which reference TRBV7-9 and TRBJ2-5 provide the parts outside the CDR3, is DTGVSQNPRHKITKRGQNVTFRCDPISEHNRLYWYRQTLGQGPEFLTYFQNEAQLEKSRLLSDRFSAERPKGSFSTLEIQRTEQGDSAMYLCASSRDQGRETQYFGPGTRLLVL.

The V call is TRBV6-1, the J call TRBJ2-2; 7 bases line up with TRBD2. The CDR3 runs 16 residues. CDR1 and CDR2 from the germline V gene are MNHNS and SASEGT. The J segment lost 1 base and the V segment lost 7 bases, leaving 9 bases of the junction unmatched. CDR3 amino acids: CASTERLAGNTGELFF. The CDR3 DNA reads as TGTGCCAGCACCGAGAGGTTAGCGGGGAACACCGGGGAGCTGTTTTTT.

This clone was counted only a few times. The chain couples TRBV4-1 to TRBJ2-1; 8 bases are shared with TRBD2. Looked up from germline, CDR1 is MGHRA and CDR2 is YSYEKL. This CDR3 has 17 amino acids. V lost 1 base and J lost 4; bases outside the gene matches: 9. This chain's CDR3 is CASSQAPLSGTYNEQFF. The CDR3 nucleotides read TGCGCCAGCAGCCAAGCCCCACTTAGCGGGACTTACAATGAGCAGTTCTTC.

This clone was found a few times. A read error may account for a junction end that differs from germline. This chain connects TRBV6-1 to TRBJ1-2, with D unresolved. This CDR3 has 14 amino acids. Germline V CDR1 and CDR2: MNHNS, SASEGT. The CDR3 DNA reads TGTGCCATCAGTGAAGGAGGCACTTACTATGGCTACACCTTC. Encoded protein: CAISEGGTYYGYTF.

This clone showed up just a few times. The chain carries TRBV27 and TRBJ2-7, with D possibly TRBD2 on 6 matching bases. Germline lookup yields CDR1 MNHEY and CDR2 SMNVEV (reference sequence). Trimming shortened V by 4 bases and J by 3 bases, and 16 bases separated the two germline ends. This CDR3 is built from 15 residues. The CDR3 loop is CASSSGDYGSYEQYF. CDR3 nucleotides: TGTGCCAGCAGTTCTGGAGACTACGGGAGCTACGAGCAGTACTTC.

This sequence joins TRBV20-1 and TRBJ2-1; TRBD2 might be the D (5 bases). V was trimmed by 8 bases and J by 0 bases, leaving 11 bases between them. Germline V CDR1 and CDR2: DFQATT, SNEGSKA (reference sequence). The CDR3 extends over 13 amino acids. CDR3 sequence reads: CSTSGSSYNEQFF. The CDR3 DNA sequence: TGCAGTACGAGCGGAAGCTCCTACAATGAGCAGTTCTTC.

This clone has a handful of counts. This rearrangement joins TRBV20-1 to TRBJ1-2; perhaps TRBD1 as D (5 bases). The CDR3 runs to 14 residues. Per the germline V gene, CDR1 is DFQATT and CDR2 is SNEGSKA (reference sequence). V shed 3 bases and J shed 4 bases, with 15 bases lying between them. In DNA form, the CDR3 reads TGCAGTGCTAGCCCCCGTTCAGGGACCTATGGCTACACCTTC. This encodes CSASPRSGTYGYTF.

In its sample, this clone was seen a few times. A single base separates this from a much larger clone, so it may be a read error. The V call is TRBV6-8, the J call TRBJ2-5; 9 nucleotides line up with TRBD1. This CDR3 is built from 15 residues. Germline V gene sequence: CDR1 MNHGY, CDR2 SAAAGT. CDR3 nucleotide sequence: TGCGCCAGGAGTGAGCCGGGGACAGGGCAAGAGACCCAGTACTTC. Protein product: CARSEPGTGQETQYF.

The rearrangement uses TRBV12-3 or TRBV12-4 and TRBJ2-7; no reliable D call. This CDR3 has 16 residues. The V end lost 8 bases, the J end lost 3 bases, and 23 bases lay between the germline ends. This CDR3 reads CASQISSDAPVYEQYF. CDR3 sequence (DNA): TGTGCCAGCCAGATATCCTCGGACGCGCCCGTCTACGAGCAGTACTTC.